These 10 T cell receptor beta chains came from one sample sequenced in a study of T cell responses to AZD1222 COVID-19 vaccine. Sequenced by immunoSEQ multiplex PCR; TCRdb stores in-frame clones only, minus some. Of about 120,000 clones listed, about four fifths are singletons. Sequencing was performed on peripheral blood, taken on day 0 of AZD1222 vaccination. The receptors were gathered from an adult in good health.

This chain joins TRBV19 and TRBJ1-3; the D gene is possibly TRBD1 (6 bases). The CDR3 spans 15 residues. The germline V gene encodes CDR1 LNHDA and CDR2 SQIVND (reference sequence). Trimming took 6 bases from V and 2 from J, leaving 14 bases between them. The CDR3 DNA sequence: TGTGCCAGTAGGAGAACCGGACAGCCTGGAAACACCATATATTTT. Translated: CASRRTGQPGNTIYF.

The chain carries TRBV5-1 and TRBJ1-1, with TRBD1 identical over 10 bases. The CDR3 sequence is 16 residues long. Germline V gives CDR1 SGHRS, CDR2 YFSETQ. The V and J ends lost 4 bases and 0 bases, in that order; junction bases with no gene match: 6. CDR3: CASSSGQGVVNTEAFF. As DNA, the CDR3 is TGCGCCAGCAGCAGCGGACAGGGGGTGGTGAACACTGAAGCTTTCTTT.

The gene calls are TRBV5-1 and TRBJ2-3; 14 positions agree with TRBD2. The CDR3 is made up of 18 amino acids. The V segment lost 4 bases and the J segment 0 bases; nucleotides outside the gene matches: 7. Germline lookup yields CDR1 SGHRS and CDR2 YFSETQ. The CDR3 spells CASSIGTSGGLSTDTQYF. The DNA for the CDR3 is TGCGCCAGCAGCATCGGGACTAGCGGGGGACTAAGCACAGATACGCAGTATTTT. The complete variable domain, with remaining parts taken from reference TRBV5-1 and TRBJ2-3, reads KAGVTQTPRYLIKTRGQQVTLSCSPISGHRSVSWYQQTPGQGLQFLFEYFSETQRNKGNFPGRFSGRQFSNSRSEMNVSTLELGDSALYLCASSIGTSGGLSTDTQYFGPGTRLTVL.

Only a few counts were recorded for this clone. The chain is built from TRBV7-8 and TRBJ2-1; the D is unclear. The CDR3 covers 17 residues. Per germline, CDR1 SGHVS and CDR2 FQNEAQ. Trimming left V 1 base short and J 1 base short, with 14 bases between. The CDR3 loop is CASSLDLGFQSYNEQFF. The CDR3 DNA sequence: TGTGCCAGCAGCTTAGACCTGGGATTCCAATCCTACAATGAGCAGTTCTTC.

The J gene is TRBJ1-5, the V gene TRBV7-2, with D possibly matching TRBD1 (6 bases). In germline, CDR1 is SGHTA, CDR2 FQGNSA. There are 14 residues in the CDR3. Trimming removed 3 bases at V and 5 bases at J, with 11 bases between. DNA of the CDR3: TGTGCCAGCAGCTTTTGGCCAGGGGATCAGCCCCAGCATTTT. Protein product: CASSFWPGDQPQHF.

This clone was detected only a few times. The DNA of the CDR3 is TGTGCCAGCAGCCATACTAGCGGGGGGGCAAACATTCAGTACTTC. It translates to CASSHTSGGANIQYF. V and J are TRBV6-2 or TRBV6-3 and TRBJ2-4, with 13 bases that match TRBD2. V gave up 6 bases and J gave up 6 bases; unmatched junction bases: 5. Germline V lookup: CDR1 MNHEY, CDR2 SVGEGT. The CDR3 consists of 15 residues.

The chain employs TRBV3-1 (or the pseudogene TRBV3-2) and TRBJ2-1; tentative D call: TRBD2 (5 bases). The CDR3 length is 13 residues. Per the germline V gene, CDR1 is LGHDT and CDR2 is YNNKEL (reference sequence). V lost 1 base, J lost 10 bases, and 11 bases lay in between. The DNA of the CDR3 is TGTGCCAGCAGCCAAGGAGGGTTACCGGAGCAGTTCTTC. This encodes CASSQGGLPEQFF.

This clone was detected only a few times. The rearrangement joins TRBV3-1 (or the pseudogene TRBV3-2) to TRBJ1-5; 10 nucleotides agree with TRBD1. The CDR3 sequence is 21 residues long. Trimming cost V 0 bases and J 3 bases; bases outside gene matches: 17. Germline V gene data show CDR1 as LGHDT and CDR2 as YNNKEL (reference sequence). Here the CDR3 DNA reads TGTGCCAGCAGCCAAGACCCGTGGGACAGGGGCGCGGAATATCACAATCAGCCCCAGCATTTT. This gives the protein CASSQDPWDRGAEYHNQPQHF.

The CDR3, as DNA: TGTGCCAGCAGCCGCGGGGTGAGCACAGATACGCAGTATTTT. This gives the protein CASSRGVSTDTQYF. The chain is built from TRBV11-2 and TRBJ2-3; weak D call: TRBD2 (6 bases). This CDR3 is built from 14 residues. Between the trimmed V and J ends, which lost 5 bases and 0 bases, there was a span of 9 bases. CDR1 and CDR2 from the germline V gene are SGHAT and FQNNGV.

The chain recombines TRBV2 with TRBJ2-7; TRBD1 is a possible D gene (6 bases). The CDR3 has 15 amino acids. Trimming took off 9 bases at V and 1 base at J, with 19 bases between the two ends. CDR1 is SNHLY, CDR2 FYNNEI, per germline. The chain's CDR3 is CASQIGYRASYEQYF. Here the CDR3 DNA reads TGTGCCAGTCAAATCGGTTACAGGGCATCCTACGAGCAGTACTTC.